The sample holds one count of the clone carrying this T cell receptor beta chain. Its target is not known. The sample originates from a study of T cell responses to AZD1222 COVID-19 vaccine. Trimming cost V 4 bases and J 0 bases, with 25 bases left between them. CDR1 and CDR2 from the germline V gene are SGHNT and YYREEE (reference sequence). The length of the CDR3 is 20 residues. The data were produced by immunoSEQ multiplex PCR, yet TCRdb's version contains in-frame clones alone and is incomplete. The profile shows over 150,000 clones, about 88% of them singletons. Study-wide results and caveats: Reportedly, close to half of spike-specific TCRs are directed against unmutated variant regions. Only six or seven AZD1222 recipients tested seropositive at baseline.

Here the sequenced sample was peripheral blood, taken on day 0 of AZD1222 vaccination. The chain is built from TRBV5-4 and TRBJ1-4, with D tentatively TRBD1 (5 bases). The clonotype originates from an adult in good health. This chain's CDR3 is CASSLGVGRGYLPTNEKLFF. The CDR3 bases are TGTGCCAGCAGCCTAGGGGTCGGGCGTGGTTACTTGCCAACTAATGAAAAACTGTTTTTT.